Given below is one TCR beta chain in context. Its specificity is unknown. The data stem from a study of OX40 agonist ivuxolimab in advanced cancers. Notes on the study in general: Partial responders treated at 0.1-3.0 mg/kg exhibited clonal expansion among the lowest measured.

The CDR3 is 14 residues long. CDR1 SGHDN and CDR2 FVKESK come from the germline V gene. V lost 2 bases and J 4 bases, leaving 11 bases between the germline ends. Sequenced by immunoSEQ multiplex PCR; TCRdb stores in-frame clones only, minus some. The repertoire holds 60,000 to 75,000 clones, with approximately 91% as singletons. This clonotype was sampled from an adult with an advanced solid tumor such as melanoma, head and neck, liver or kidney cancer. Sequenced material: CD4+ or CD8+ T cells sorted from blood, taken in a trial of the OX40 agonist ivuxolimab. The rearrangement links TRBV14 to TRBJ1-1; tentatively, D is TRBD1 (5 bases). Here the CDR3 reads CASSQLRGSTEAFF. CDR3 bases: TGTGCCAGCAGCCAACTGAGGGGAAGCACTGAAGCTTTCTTT.